This T cell receptor beta chain derives from a study of blood T cell repertoires in COVID-19 (dated by TCRdb to 2020 to 2021). For context, the study as a whole: Samples covering the acute and convalescent phases of COVID-19 were provided by collaborators in the United States, Italy and Spain. The material from the prospective study consisted of cDNA or gDNA derived from T cells, B-cell-depleted T cells, or PBMCs. The dataset comprised deeply sampled blood TCRbeta repertoires from subjects exposed to, actively infected with, or recovered from COVID-19. The repertoires were released in a freely available public database intended as a resource for research on the immune response to SARS-CoV-2. Samples came from the ongoing ImmuneRACE study (first 160 participants) plus 1,254 subjects from 6 global collaborators. A de-identified subject ID, COVID-19 status, age in years and sex were almost always included in the sample metadata. Where available, HLA class I and class II types were obtained from metadata supplied by the sample provider rather than from assay-based typing.

TCRbeta CDR3 regions were amplified from genomic DNA using the immunoSEQ Assay, a bias-controlled multiplex PCR. The original pipeline was this. Within the assay, amplification of reference gene primers was used to estimate how many nucleated cells each sample contained. Sequence reads were collapsed and filtered to measure the absolute abundance of every unique TCRbeta CDR3 rearrangement. For each sample, productive Simpson clonality was calculated as the square root of Simpson's diversity index over productive rearrangements. TCRdb carries this immuneACCESS record with in-frame sequences only. Its versions omit some clonotypes, under half of them owing to an unresolved V gene in the studies checked, with the rest unexplained. Clone size and the V and J calls come from that table; the DNA yielded D and trimming. The table for this sample lists about 160,000 clones; around 74% of them were counted only once. Clones ranked in the top ten supply roughly 3.1% of the sample.

Overall results and qualifications from the work: Clinical and demographic metadata were provided uncurated, with the amount varying by source and participant.

Whole blood was collected in K2EDTA tubes by collaborating institutions according to the institutions' own protocols. For TCRbeta analysis, collaborators shipped samples in one of three forms: frozen whole blood, isolated PBMCs, or DNA extracted from either of those sample types. V is pared back by 4 bases and J by 0 bases, with 15 bases lying between the germline termini. CDR1 and CDR2 are read off the germline V gene as MDHEN and SYDVKM. The CDR3 has 16 amino acids, counting the end cysteine and phenylalanine. The read is trimmed to its CDR3 DNA, 48 bases read in frame from base 1. About this clone itself: Its antigen is currently not known. No base quality values were provided; no much bigger clone lies one nucleotide off.

The sequencing input was peripheral blood. The chain joins TRBV28 to TRBJ1-2; the D gene cannot be resolved reliably. The TCR comes from an older man with acute or convalescent COVID-19. The CDR3 here reads CASSYPPLQTNYGYTF. The DNA sequence is given as TGTGCCAGCAGTTACCCCCCGTTGCAGACTAACTATGGCTACACCTTC.